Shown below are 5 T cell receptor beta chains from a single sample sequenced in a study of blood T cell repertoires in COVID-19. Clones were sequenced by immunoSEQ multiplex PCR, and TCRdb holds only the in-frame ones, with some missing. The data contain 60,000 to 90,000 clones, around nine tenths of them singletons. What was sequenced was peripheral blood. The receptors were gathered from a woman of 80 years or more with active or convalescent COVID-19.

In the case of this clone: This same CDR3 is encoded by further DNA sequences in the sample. Written as DNA, the CDR3 is TGTGCCAGCAGCTTGGGGAGGGGCTCCTACGAGCAGTACTTC. It is translated as CASSLGRGSYEQYF. V gene TRBV7-2 combines with J gene TRBJ2-7, with TRBD2 matching 7 bases. The CDR3 loop spans 14 amino acids. V shed 3 bases and J 0 bases; nucleotides not matched to a gene: 2. In germline, CDR1 is SGHTA, CDR2 FQGNSA. The whole variable domain, remainder taken from reference TRBV7-2 and TRBJ2-7, is GAGVSQSPSNKVTEKGKDVELRCDPISGHTALYWYRQSLGQGLEFLIYFQGNSAPDKSGLPSDRFSAERTGGSVSTLTIQRTQQEDSAVYLCASSLGRGSYEQYFGPGTRLTVT.

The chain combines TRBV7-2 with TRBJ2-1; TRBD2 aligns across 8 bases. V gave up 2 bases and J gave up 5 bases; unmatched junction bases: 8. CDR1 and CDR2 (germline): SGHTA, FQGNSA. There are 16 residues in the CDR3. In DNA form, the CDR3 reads TGTGCCAGCAGCTTACTAGCGGGTTGGTATGACAATGAGCAGTTCTTC. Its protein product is CASSLLAGWYDNEQFF.

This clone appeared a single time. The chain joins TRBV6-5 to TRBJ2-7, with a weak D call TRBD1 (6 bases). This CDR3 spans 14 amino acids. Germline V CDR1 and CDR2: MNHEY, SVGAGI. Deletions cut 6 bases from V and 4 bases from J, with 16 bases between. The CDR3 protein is CASRASRGTYEQYF. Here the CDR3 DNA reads TGTGCCAGCAGAGCAAGCAGGGGAACATACGAGCAGTACTTC.

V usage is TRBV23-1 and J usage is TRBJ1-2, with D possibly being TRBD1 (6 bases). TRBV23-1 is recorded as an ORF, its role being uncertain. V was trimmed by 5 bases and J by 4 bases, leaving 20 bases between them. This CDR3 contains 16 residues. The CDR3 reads CASSTLGEGVCYGYTF. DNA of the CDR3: TGCGCCAGCAGTACATTGGGGGAGGGGGTTTGCTATGGCTACACCTTC.

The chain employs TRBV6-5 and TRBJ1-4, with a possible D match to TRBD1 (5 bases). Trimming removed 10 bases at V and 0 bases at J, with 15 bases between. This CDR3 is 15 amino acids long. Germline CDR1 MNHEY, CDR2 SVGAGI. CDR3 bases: TGTGCCACACGACAAAGGGGCACAACTAATGAAAAACTGTTTTTT. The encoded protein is CATRQRGTTNEKLFF.